These 19 T cell receptor beta chains were all obtained from the same sample, sequenced in a study of early T cells in non-severe SARS-CoV-2 infection. TCRdb re-derived calls from the 5' RACE reads in MiXCR, one entry per CDR3 protein. The repertoire consists of 57,000 or so distinct CDR3 sequences, with approximately 5.6% occurring once and the leading ten covering roughly 6.4%. Sequences were obtained from whole blood. The source is an adult who was a healthcare worker with PCR-confirmed SARS-CoV-2 infection or an uninfected control (not recorded which).

This clonotype was seen many times. The chain carries TRBV4-3 and TRBJ2-5; 7 bases align to TRBD1. V shed 0 bases and J 1 base; nucleotides not matched to a gene: 14. The germline V gene has CDR1 LGHNA and CDR2 YSLEER. The CDR3 is 19 residues long. The CDR3 sequence: CASSQEYRGAGDSQETQYF. CDR3 nucleotides: TGCGCCAGCAGCCAAGAGTACAGGGGCGCAGGTGATAGCCAAGAGACCCAGTACTTC.

This clonotype has a handful of counts. The chain recombines TRBV18 with TRBJ1-5; D might be TRBD1 (6 bases). This CDR3 comprises 16 residues. Germline V gives CDR1 KGHSH, CDR2 LQKENI. The V end lost 2 bases, the J end lost 0 bases, and 11 bases lay between the germline ends. The CDR3 coding sequence is TGTGCCAGCTCACCAGGACAGACCCTTAGCAATCAGCCCCAGCATTTT. It codes for CASSPGQTLSNQPQHF.

This clonotype came up many times. The chain combines TRBV3-1 with TRBJ1-1, with 9 bases matching TRBD1. V shed 6 bases, J shed 6 bases, and the junction held 8 bases outside the gene matches. The CDR3 has 14 amino acids. Per the germline V gene, CDR1 is LGHDT and CDR2 is YNNKEL (reference sequence). The CDR3 sequence: CASRAGTGQAEAFF. CDR3 coding DNA: TGTGCCAGCAGGGCCGGGACAGGGCAGGCTGAAGCTTTCTTT.

This clonotype was observed many times. The genes are TRBV29-1 and TRBJ2-5, with 7 bases fitting TRBD2. CDR3 length: 15 amino acids. After removal of 0 bases from V and 6 bases from J, the junction contained 10 bases not matched to a gene. CDR1 is SQVTM, CDR2 ANQGSEA, per germline. For the CDR3, the DNA is TGCAGCGTTGAAGATCAGGTCGGGAGGCCCAAGACCCAGTACTTC. This translates into CSVEDQVGRPKTQYF.

This rearrangement joins TRBV6-6 to TRBJ2-7; D ambiguous. V shed 5 bases and J shed 7 bases, with 18 bases lying between them. CDR1 and CDR2 (germline): MNHNY, SVGAGI (reference sequence). The CDR3 length is 14 residues. The CDR3 loop is CASSALRAVSEQYF. In nucleotides, the CDR3 is TGTGCCAGCAGTGCACTTCGGGCAGTATCTGAGCAGTACTTC.

This clonotype appeared many times. The genes are TRBV7-2 and TRBJ2-7; tentatively, D is TRBD2 (5 bases). The CDR3 consists of 15 residues. The V end was cut by 4 bases, the J end by 4 bases, with 17 bases between. Germline lookup yields CDR1 SGHTA and CDR2 FQGNSA. The CDR3 is CASSSRGGDGYEQYF. CDR3 DNA sequence: TGTGCCAGCAGCTCTCGCGGAGGAGATGGGTACGAGCAGTACTTC.

This clonotype has only a few counts. This chain uses TRBV5-1 with TRBJ2-1; 9 bases line up with TRBD2. The trim removed 4 bases at V and 4 bases at J, leaving 12 bases unmatched. The CDR3 sequence is 17 residues long. Germline CDR1 SGHRS, CDR2 YFSETQ. The CDR3 sequence is CASSEHRSGRRYNEQFF. DNA for the CDR3: TGCGCCAGCAGCGAACACCGTAGCGGGAGACGGTACAATGAGCAGTTCTTC.

The table lists this clonotype with many counts. J is TRBJ2-5 and V is TRBV7-2; the D gene is possibly TRBD1 (5 bases). Trimming pared 2 bases from V and 2 bases from J, leaving 12 bases between. This CDR3 region has 15 residues. Germline V gene lookup returns CDR1 SGHTA and CDR2 FQGNSA. The DNA for the CDR3 is TGTGCCAGCAGCTTATATCAGGGCGCACAAGAGACCCAGTACTTC. Its translation is CASSLYQGAQETQYF.

Many counts were recorded for this clonotype. The rearrangement links TRBV4-1 to TRBJ2-7; 10 nucleotides align to TRBD2. This CDR3 region has 17 residues. CDR1 and CDR2 from the germline V gene are MGHRA and YSYEKL. V lost 3 bases, J lost 0 bases, and 8 bases stayed unmatched. The CDR3 nucleotides are TGCGCCAGCAGCCACCGAACAGCGGGAGGGCCCTCCTACGAGCAGTACTTC. Translating it yields CASSHRTAGGPSYEQYF.

This clonotype was picked up many times. V and J are TRBV7-9 and TRBJ1-1, with a possible D match to TRBD1 (6 bases). Germline V CDR1 and CDR2: SEHNR, FQNEAQ (reference sequence). The CDR3 consists of 14 residues. The V and J ends lost 1 base and 0 bases respectively, with 6 bases between them. This CDR3 reads CASSLGTVNTEAFF. The CDR3 region has the DNA TGTGCCAGCAGCTTAGGGACAGTGAACACTGAAGCTTTCTTT.

This clonotype was seen a few times. V usage is TRBV7-6 and J usage is TRBJ2-7; D might be TRBD1 (6 bases). V gave up 5 bases and J gave up 3 bases, with 11 bases separating them. CDR3 length: 13 amino acids. Germline CDR1 is SGHVS and CDR2 is FNYEAQ. CDR3 sequence: CASSATGSYEQYF. For the CDR3, the DNA is TGTGCCAGCAGCGCTACAGGGAGCTACGAGCAGTACTTC.

CDR3 in DNA: TGCGCCAGCAGCCTGACATCTAACACTGAAGCTTTCTTT. Encoded protein: CASSLTSNTEAFF. The chain is built from TRBV5-1 and TRBJ1-1; no clear D. Looked up from germline, CDR1 is SGHRS and CDR2 is YFSETQ. The CDR3 runs 13 residues. The V end was cut by 4 bases, the J end by 2 bases, with 9 bases between.

This clonotype has at least ten counts. CDR3 in amino acids: CASSLGPSSYEQYF. The DNA for the CDR3 is TGTGCCAGCAGCTTGGGGCCGAGCTCCTACGAGCAGTACTTC. The chain uses TRBV7-8 and TRBJ2-7; possibly TRBD1 for D (5 bases). V lost 3 bases and J 0 bases, leaving 9 bases between the germline ends. Germline V gives CDR1 SGHVS, CDR2 FQNEAQ. The CDR3 totals 14 residues.

This clonotype was seen more than once but under ten times. V and J are TRBV5-1 and TRBJ2-5; 9 bases fit TRBD1. With V trimmed by 3 bases and J by 1 base, 1 base remained unmatched. CDR1 is SGHRS, CDR2 YFSETQ, per germline. This CDR3 region has 14 residues. CDR3 sequence reads: CASSSTGGQETQYF. The CDR3 region has the DNA TGCGCCAGCAGCTCGACAGGGGGCCAAGAGACCCAGTACTTC.

This clonotype showed up many times. The chain uses TRBV5-1 and TRBJ2-5, with D tentatively TRBD1 (6 bases). The CDR3 contains 12 residues. Germline V lookup: CDR1 SGHRS, CDR2 YFSETQ. V was pared by 5 bases and J by 2 bases, with 7 bases between. CDR3 bases: TGCGCCAGCAGGGACAGACAAGAGACCCAGTACTTC. It specifies CASRDRQETQYF.

This clonotype was seen ten or more times. The chain has TRBV9 and TRBJ1-5; possible D gene TRBD1, 5 bases. Germline CDR1 reads SGDLS; CDR2 reads YYNGEE. Trimming removed 3 bases from V and 5 bases from J, with 15 bases in between. The CDR3 loop spans 15 amino acids. CDR3 amino acids: CASSAEVGGDQPQHF. CDR3 DNA sequence: TGTGCCAGCAGCGCCGAGGTCGGAGGGGATCAGCCCCAGCATTTT.

This clonotype was detected ten times or more. The chain couples TRBV29-1 to TRBJ2-7; D unresolved. Per the germline V gene, CDR1 is SQVTM and CDR2 is ANQGSEA. V shed 4 bases and J shed 1 base, with 8 bases lying between them. CDR3 length: 12 residues. CDR3: CSVVGPSYEQYF. CDR3 in DNA: TGCAGCGTTGTAGGGCCTTCCTACGAGCAGTACTTC.

This clonotype has ten or more counts. This rearrangement joins TRBV5-1 to TRBJ1-1, with 8 bases matching TRBD1. The CDR3 sequence is 13 residues long. Germline lookup yields CDR1 SGHRS and CDR2 YFSETQ. V lost 5 bases, J lost 4 bases, and 4 bases stayed unmatched. This CDR3 is CASRPGTGTEAFF. Written as DNA, the CDR3 is TGCGCCAGCAGGCCCGGGACAGGCACTGAAGCTTTCTTT.

This chain joins TRBV9 and TRBJ1-1; D remains ambiguous. The length of the CDR3 is 12 residues. The ends were cut back, 0 bases at V and 4 bases at J, with 4 bases in the middle. The germline CDR1 and CDR2 sequences are SGDLS and YYNGEE. CDR3 nucleotide sequence: TGTGCCAGCAGCGTAGAGGGCACTGAAGCTTTCTTT. Translation gives CASSVEGTEAFF.